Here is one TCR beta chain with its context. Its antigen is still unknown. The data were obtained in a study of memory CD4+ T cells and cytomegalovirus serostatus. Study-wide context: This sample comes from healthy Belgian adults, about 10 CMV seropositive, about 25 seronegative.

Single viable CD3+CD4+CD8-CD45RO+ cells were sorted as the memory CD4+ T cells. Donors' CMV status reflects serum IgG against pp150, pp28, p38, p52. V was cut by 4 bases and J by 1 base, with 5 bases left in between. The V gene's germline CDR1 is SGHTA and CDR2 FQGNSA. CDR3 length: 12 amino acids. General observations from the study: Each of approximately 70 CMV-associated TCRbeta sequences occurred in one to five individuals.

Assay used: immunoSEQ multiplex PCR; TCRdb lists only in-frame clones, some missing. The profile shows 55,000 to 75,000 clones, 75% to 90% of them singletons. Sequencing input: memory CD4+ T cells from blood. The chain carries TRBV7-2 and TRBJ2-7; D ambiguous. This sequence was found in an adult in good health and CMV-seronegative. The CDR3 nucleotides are TGTGCCAGCAGCTCCCGGTCCTACGAGCAGTACTTC. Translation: CASSSRSYEQYF.